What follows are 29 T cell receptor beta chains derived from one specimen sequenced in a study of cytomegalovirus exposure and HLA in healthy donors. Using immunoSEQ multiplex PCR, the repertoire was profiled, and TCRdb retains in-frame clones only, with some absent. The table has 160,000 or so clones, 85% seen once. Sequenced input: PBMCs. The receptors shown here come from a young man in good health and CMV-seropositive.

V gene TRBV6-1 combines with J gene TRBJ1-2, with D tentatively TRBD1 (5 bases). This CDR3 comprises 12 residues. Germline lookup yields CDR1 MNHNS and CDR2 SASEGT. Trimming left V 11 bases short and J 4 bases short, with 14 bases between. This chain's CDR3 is CAVWQGGYGYTF. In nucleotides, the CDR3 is TGTGCCGTCTGGCAGGGAGGCTATGGCTACACCTTC.

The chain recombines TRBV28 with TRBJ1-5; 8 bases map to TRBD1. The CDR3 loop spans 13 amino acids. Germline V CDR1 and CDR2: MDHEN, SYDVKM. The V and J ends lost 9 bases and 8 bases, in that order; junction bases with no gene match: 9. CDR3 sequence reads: CASGDTQGEPQHF. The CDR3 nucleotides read TGTGCCAGTGGGGACACACAGGGGGAGCCCCAGCATTTT.

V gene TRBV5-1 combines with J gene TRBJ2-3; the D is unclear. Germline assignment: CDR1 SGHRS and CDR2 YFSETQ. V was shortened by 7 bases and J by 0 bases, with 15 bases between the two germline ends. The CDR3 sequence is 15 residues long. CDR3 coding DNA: TGCGCCAGCTGGTTATGGGCAGGCAGCACAGATACGCAGTATTTT. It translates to CASWLWAGSTDTQYF.

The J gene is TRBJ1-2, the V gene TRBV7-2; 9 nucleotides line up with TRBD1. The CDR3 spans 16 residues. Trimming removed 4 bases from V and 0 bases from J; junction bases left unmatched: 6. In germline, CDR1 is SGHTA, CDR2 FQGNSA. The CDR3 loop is CASSSPGQGPNYGYTF. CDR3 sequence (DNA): TGTGCCAGCAGCTCCCCGGGACAGGGACCTAACTATGGCTACACCTTC.

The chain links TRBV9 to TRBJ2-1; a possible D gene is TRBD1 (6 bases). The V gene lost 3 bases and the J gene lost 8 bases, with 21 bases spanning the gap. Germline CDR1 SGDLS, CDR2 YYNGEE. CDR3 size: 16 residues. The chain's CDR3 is CASSEYDRSRADEQFF. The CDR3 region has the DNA TGTGCCAGCAGCGAATATGACAGGTCACGAGCGGATGAGCAGTTCTTC. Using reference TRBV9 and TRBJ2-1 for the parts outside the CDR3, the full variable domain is DSGVTQTPKHLITATGQRVTLRCSPRSGDLSVYWYQQSLDQGLQFLIQYYNGEERAKGNILERFSAQQFPDLHSELNLSSLELGDSALYFCASSEYDRSRADEQFFGPGTRLTVL.

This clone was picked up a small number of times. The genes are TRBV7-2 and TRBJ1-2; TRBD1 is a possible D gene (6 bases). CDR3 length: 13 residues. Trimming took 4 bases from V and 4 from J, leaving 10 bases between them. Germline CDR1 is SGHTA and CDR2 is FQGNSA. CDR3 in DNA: TGTGCCAGCAGCTCGGGGACAACCTATGGCTACACCTTC. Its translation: CASSSGTTYGYTF. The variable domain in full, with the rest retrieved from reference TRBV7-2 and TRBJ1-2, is GAGVSQSPSNKVTEKGKDVELRCDPISGHTALYWYRQSLGQGLEFLIYFQGNSAPDKSGLPSDRFSAERTGGSVSTLTIQRTQQEDSAVYLCASSSGTTYGYTFGSGTRLTVV.

CDR3 loop: CASSLQGSGTGELFF. The CDR3 DNA is TGTGCCAGCAGCTTACAGGGGAGCGGCACCGGGGAGCTGTTTTTT. The genes are TRBV11-2 and TRBJ2-2; D possibly corresponds to TRBD1 (6 bases). This CDR3 comprises 15 residues. Trimming shortened V by 2 bases and J by 4 bases, and 11 bases separated the two germline ends. The germline gives CDR1 SGHAT, CDR2 FQNNGV.

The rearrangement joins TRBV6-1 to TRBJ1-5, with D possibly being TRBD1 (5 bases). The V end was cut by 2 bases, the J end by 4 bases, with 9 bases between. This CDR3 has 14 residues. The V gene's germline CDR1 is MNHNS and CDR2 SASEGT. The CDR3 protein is CASSERGENQPQHF. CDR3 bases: TGTGCCAGCAGTGAACGGGGGGAGAATCAGCCCCAGCATTTT.

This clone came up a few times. The CDR3 region is CASSEQGDTEAFF. Written as DNA, the CDR3 is TGTGCCAGCAGTGAACAGGGGGACACTGAAGCTTTCTTT. The chain couples TRBV6-1 to TRBJ1-1; TRBD1 aligns across 7 bases. The ends lost 2 bases at V and 3 bases at J; junction bases unmatched: 0. The germline CDR1 and CDR2 sequences are MNHNS and SASEGT. The CDR3 runs 13 residues.

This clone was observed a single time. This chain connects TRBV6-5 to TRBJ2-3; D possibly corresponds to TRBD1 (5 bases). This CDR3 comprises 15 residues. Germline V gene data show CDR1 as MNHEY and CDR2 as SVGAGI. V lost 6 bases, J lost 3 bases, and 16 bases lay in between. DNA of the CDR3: TGTGCCAGCAGCACCAGGGCCCAAAGGACAGATACGCAGTATTTT. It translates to CASSTRAQRTDTQYF.

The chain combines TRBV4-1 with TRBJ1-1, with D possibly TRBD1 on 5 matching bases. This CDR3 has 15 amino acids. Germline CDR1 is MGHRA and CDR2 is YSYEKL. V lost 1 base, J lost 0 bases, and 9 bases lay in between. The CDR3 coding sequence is TGCGCCAGCAGCCAAGTGCTAGGGGTGAACACTGAAGCTTTCTTT. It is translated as CASSQVLGVNTEAFF.

The CDR3 nucleotides are TGTGCCAGCAGCTCGCTCAGCTCCTATAATTCACCCCTCCACTTT. This sequence encodes CASSSLSSYNSPLHF. V usage is TRBV5-5 and J usage is TRBJ1-6, with D unclear. This CDR3 region has 15 residues. The V gene's germline CDR1 is SGHKS and CDR2 YYEKEE (reference sequence). V was trimmed by 3 bases and J by 0 bases, leaving 7 bases between them.

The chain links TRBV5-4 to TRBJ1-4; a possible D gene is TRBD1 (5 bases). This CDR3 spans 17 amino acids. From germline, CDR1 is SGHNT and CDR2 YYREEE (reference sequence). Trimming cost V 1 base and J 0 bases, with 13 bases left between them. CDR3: CASSLRQGGPTNEKLFF. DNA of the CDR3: TGTGCCAGCAGCTTGCGCCAGGGAGGGCCAACTAATGAAAAACTGTTTTTT.

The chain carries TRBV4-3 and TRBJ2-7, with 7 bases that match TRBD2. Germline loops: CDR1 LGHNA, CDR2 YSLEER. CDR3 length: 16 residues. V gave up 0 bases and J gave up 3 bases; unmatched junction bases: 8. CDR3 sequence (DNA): TGCGCCAGCAGCCAAGAGAGCACGGGAGGAGGCTACGAGCAGTACTTC. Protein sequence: CASSQESTGGGYEQYF.

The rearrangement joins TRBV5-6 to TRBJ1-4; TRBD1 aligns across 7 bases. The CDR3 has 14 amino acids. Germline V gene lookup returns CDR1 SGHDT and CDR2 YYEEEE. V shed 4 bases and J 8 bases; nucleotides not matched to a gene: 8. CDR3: CASSRGGMGEKLFF. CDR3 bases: TGTGCCAGCAGCCGAGGGGGCATGGGAGAAAAACTGTTTTTT.

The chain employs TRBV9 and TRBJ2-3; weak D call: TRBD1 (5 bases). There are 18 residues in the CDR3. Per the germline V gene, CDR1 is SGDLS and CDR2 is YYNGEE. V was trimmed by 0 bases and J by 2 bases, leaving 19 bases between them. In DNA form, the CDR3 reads TGTGCCAGCAGCGTAGGGCTGTCTGGGGCGATGTACACAGATACGCAGTATTTT. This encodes CASSVGLSGAMYTDTQYF.

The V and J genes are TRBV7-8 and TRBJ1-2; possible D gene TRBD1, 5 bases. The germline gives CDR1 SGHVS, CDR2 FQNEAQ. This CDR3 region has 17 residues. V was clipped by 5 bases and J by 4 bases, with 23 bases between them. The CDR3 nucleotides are TGTGCCAGCAGCCCCCCCCTGCGCTTAGGGGTGGGCTATGGCTACACCTTC. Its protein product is CASSPPLRLGVGYGYTF.

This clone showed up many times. The CDR3 spells CASSLNQGTEAFF. The DNA for the CDR3 is TGCGCCAGCAGCCTGAATCAGGGAACTGAAGCTTTCTTT. The J gene is TRBJ1-1, the V gene TRBV5-1, with D possibly being TRBD1 (5 bases). V gave up 4 bases and J gave up 5 bases, with 12 bases separating them. The CDR3 extends over 13 amino acids. CDR1 SGHRS and CDR2 YFSETQ come from the germline V gene.

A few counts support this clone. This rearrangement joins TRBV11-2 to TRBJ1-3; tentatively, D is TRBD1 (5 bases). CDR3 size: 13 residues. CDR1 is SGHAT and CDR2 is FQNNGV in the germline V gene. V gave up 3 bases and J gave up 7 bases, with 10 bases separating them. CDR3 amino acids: CASSFGGVNTIYF. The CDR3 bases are TGTGCCAGCAGCTTCGGGGGGGTTAACACCATATATTTT.

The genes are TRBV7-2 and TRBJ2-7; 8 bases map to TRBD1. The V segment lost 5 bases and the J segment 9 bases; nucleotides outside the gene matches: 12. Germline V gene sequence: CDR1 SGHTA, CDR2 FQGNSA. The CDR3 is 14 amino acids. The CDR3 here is CASSRTGGLLLQYF. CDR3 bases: TGTGCCAGCAGCAGAACAGGGGGTCTGCTTTTGCAGTACTTC.

CDR3 DNA: TGTGCCAGCAGCGCGGACAGGACGCCTATGAACACTGAAGCTTTCTTT. Its translation is CASSADRTPMNTEAFF. The chain carries TRBV9 and TRBJ1-1, with 7 bases that match TRBD1. The CDR3 is 16 residues long. The germline CDR1 and CDR2 sequences are SGDLS and YYNGEE. Losses at the gene ends were 3 bases for V and 0 bases for J; bases not matched to a gene: 8.

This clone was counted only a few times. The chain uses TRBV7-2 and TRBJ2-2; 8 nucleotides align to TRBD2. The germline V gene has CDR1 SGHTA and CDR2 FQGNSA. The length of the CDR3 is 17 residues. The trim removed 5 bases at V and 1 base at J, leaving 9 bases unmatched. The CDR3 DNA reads TGTGCCAGCAGCCGACGGGGGGGGCAGGGGAACACCGGGGAGCTGTTTTTT. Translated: CASSRRGGQGNTGELFF.

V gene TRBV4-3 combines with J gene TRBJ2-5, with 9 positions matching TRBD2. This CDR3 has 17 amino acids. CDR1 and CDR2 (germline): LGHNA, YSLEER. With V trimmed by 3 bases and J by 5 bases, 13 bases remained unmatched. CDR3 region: CASSHIAGALRRETQYF. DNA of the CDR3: TGCGCCAGCAGCCATATAGCGGGGGCCTTAAGACGGGAGACCCAGTACTTC.

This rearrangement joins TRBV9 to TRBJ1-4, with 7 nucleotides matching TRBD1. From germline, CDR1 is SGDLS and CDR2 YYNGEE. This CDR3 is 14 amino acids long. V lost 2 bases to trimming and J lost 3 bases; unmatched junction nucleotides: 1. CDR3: CASSVGTANEKLFF. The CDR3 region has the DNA TGTGCCAGCAGCGTCGGGACAGCTAATGAAAAACTGTTTTTT. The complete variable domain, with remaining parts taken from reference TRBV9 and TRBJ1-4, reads DSGVTQTPKHLITATGQRVTLRCSPRSGDLSVYWYQQSLDQGLQFLIQYYNGEERAKGNILERFSAQQFPDLHSELNLSSLELGDSALYFCASSVGTANEKLFFGSGTQLSVL.

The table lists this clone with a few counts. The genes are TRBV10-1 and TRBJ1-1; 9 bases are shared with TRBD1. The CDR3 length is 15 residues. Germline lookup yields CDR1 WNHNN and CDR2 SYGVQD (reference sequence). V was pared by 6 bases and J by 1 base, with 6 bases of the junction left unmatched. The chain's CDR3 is CASRPGTGTNTEAFF. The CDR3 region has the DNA TGCGCCAGCAGACCCGGGACAGGGACGAACACTGAAGCTTTCTTT.

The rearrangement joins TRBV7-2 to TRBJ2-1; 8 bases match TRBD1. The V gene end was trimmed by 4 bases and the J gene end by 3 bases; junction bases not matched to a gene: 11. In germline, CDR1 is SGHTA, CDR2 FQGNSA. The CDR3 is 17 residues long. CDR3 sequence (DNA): TGTGCCAGCAGCTCCCAACCCTCCGGGACAGGCTACAATGAGCAGTTCTTC. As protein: CASSSQPSGTGYNEQFF.

The CDR3 region has the DNA TGTGCCAGCAGACCCTCGACAGGGGGTAACACTGAAGCTTTCTTT. Amino acid sequence: CASRPSTGGNTEAFF. The chain uses TRBV2 and TRBJ1-1; TRBD1 matches at 9 bases. The V gene end was trimmed by 6 bases and the J gene end by 2 bases; junction bases not matched to a gene: 7. Per the germline V gene, CDR1 is SNHLY and CDR2 is FYNNEI. The CDR3 is 15 residues long.

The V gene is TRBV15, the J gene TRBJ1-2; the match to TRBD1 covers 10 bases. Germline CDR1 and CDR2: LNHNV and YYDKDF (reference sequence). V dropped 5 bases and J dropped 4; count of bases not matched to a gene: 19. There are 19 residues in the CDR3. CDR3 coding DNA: TGTGCCACCAGCCTACGCCCCCCGGGACAGGGGAATAACGTCTATGGCTACACCTTC. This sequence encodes CATSLRPPGQGNNVYGYTF. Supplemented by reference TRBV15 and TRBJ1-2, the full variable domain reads DAMVIQNPRYQVTQFGKPVTLSCSQTLNHNVMYWYQQKSSQAPKLLFHYYDKDFNNEADTPDNFQSRRPNTSFCFLDIRSPGLGDTAMYLCATSLRPPGQGNNVYGYTFGSGTRLTVV.

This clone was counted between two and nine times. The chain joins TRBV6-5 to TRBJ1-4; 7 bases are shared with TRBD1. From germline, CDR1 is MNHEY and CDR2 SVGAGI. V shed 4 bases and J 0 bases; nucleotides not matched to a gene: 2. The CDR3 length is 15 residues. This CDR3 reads CASSFTGATNEKLFF. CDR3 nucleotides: TGTGCCAGCAGTTTCACAGGGGCAACTAATGAAAAACTGTTTTTT.